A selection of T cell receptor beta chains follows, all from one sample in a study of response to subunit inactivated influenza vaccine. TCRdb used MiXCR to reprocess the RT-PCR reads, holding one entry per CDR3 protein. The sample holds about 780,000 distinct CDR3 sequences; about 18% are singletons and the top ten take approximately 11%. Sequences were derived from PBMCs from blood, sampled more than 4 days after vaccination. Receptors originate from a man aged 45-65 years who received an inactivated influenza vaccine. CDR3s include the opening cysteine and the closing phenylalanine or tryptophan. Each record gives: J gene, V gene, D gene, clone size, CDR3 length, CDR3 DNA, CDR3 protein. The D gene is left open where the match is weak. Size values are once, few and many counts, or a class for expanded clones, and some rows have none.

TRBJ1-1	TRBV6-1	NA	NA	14	TGTGCCACCCGCACCACGACCATGAACACTGAAGCTTTCTTT	CATRTTTMNTEAFF
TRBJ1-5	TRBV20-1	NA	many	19	TGCAGTGCTAGAGACGATGGTTTGGGAACTTCGACTCACAATCAGCCCCAGCATTTT	CSARDDGLGTSTHNQPQHF
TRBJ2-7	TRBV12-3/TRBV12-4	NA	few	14	TGTGCCAGCAGCGGGGGGACAGAACGCTACGAGCAGTACTTC	CASSGGTERYEQYF
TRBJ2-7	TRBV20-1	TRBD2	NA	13	TGCAGTGCTAGTTTCCTAGCGGGGTTTGAGCAGTACTTC	CSASFLAGFEQYF
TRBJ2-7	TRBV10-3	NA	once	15	TGTGCCATCAGTGAAGGGGTAGCGGTACATTACGAGCAGTACTTC	CAISEGVAVHYEQYF
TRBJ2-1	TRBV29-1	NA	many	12	TGCAGCGGGATGTCTAGCCACAATGAGCAGTTCTTC	CSGMSSHNEQFF
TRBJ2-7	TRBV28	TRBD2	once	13	TGTGCCAGCAGGGCGACTAGCACCTACGAGCAGTACTTC	CASRATSTYEQYF
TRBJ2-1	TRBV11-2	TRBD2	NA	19	TGTGCCAGCAGCTCGATACTAGCGGGAGGGCCGGGCGCCTACAATGAGCAGTTCTTC	CASSSILAGGPGAYNEQFF
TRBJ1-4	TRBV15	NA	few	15	TGTGCCACCAGCACGAGGGCAGCAACTAATGAAAAACTGTTTTTT	CATSTRAATNEKLFF
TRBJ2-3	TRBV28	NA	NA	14	TGTGCCAGCAGCCCGTCCCAGTTGAAGGATACGCAGTATTTT	CASSPSQLKDTQYF
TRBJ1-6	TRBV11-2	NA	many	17	TGTGCCAGCAGCCGTGATTTGCCGGGACGGTATAATTCACCCCTCCACTTT	CASSRDLPGRYNSPLHF
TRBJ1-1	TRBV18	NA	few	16	TGTGCCAGCTCACCACTACTCCCTGACAAGAACACTGAAGCTTTCTTT	CASSPLLPDKNTEAFF
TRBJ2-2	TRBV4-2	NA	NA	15	TGTGCCAGCAGCCAGTCACCGGGAGCAGACGGGGAGCTGTTTTTT	CASSQSPGADGELFF
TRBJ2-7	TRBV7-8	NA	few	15	TGTGCCAGCAGCTCCAACAGGGTACGGTCCTACGAGCAGTACTTC	CASSSNRVRSYEQYF
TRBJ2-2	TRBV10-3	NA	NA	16	TGTGCCATCAGTGTACTACAGGGCTCGAACACCGGGGAGCTGTTTTTT	CAISVLQGSNTGELFF
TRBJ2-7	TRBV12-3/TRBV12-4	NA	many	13	TGTGCCAGCAGTTTAAGGGGGGCCTACGAGCAGTACTTC	CASSLRGAYEQYF
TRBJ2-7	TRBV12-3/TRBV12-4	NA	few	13	TGTGCCAGCAGTCCTACGCCTAGAGGGGAGCAGTACTTC	CASSPTPRGEQYF
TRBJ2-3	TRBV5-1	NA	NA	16	TGCGCCAGCAGCTTGAGAGGGGCAGGAAGCACAGATACGCAGTATTTT	CASSLRGAGSTDTQYF
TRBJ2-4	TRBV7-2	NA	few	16	TGTGCCAGCAGCTTGGACAGAACTATAGCCAAAAACATTCAGTACTTC	CASSLDRTIAKNIQYF
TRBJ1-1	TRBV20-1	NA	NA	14	TGCAGTGCTAGAGCACTGGGGAGGGGGACTGAAGCTTTCTTT	CSARALGRGTEAFF
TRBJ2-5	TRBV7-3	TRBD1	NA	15	TGTGCCAGCAGCTTAGTTCCAGGGGGCGCCGAGACCCAGTACTTC	CASSLVPGGAETQYF
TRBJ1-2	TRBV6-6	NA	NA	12	TGTGCCAGCAGTCAGGGCCCCTATGGCTACACCTTC	CASSQGPYGYTF
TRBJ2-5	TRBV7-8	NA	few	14	TGTGCCAGCAGCTTAGCGGGGGTAGGGGGGACCCAGTACTTC	CASSLAGVGGTQYF
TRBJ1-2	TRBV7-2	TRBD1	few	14	TGTGCCAGCAGCTCCCACAGGGGAAGTGGGGGCTACACCTTC	CASSSHRGSGGYTF
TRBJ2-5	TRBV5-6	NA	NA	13	TGTGCCAGCAGCATACGACCCGGAGAGACCCAGTACTTC	CASSIRPGETQYF
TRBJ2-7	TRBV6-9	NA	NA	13	TGTGCCAGCAATGCAGTAGTTCTGTGCGAGCAGTACTTC	CASNAVVLCEQYF
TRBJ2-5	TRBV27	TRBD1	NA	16	TGTGCCAGCAGTCGGACAGGCCGGTGGGTCCAAGAGACCCAGTACTTC	CASSRTGRWVQETQYF
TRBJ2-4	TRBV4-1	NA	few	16	TGCGCCAGCAGCCAAGCCCCGCTTAGGCTCAAAAACATTCAGTACTTC	CASSQAPLRLKNIQYF
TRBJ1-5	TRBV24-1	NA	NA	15	TGTGCCACCAGTGATTCACAGGGATCTCATCAGCCCCAGCATTTT	CATSDSQGSHQPQHF